These 28 T cell receptor beta chains were all obtained from the same sample, sequenced in a study of blood T cells in healthy people across ages. A second PCR, run for roughly 7 to 12 cycles, used a sample-barcoded 5' primer plus a J-beta primer mix. MiXCR was run by TCRdb on the 5' RACE reads, yielding one entry per CDR3 protein. This table holds 1 million or so distinct CDR3 sequences, less than 25% found once. The same sample was also used in a study of T cells of mothers and their children.

The sequencing sample was made of blood. Every receptor here comes from a girl aged 2-10 years in good health.

CDR3 coding DNA: TGCAGCGTTGCGCTGGACAGTTACAATGAGCAGTTCTTC. Protein: CSVALDSYNEQFF. This chain joins TRBV29-1 and TRBJ2-1; maybe TRBD1 (6 bases). V was pared by 4 bases and J by 4 bases, with 11 bases between. This CDR3 is 13 amino acids long. The V gene's germline CDR1 is SQVTM and CDR2 ANQGSEA.

The V call is TRBV5-1, the J call TRBJ1-6; D is unclear. The CDR3 has 14 amino acids. Trimming removed 0 bases at V and 14 bases at J, with 15 bases between. Germline values: CDR1 SGHRS, CDR2 YFSETQ. CDR3 amino acids: CASSLESPSSTLHF. CDR3 coding DNA: TGCGCCAGCAGCTTGGAATCTCCCAGTTCGACCCTCCACTTT. Combining the CDR3 with reference TRBV5-1 and TRBJ1-6 gives the whole variable domain KAGVTQTPRYLIKTRGQQVTLSCSPISGHRSVSWYQQTPGQGLQFLFEYFSETQRNKGNFPGRFSGRQFSNSRSEMNVSTLELGDSALYLCASSLESPSSTLHFGNGTRLTVT.

This rearrangement joins TRBV20-1 to TRBJ2-5; 11 bases align to TRBD2. CDR1 and CDR2 from the germline V gene are DFQATT and SNEGSKA (reference sequence). The CDR3 is made up of 19 amino acids. The V gene end was trimmed by 5 bases and the J gene end by 0 bases; junction bases not matched to a gene: 17. CDR3: CSAFPEKGLAVPYQETQYF. CDR3 coding DNA: TGCAGTGCTTTCCCCGAGAAGGGACTAGCGGTACCGTACCAAGAGACCCAGTACTTC.

V gene TRBV29-1 combines with J gene TRBJ2-7; tentative D call: TRBD2 (5 bases). The CDR3 is made up of 12 amino acids. The germline V gene has CDR1 SQVTM and CDR2 ANQGSEA. With 3 bases removed from V and 3 bases from J, the gap between germline ends came to 9 bases. CDR3 protein: CSVETGNYEQYF. CDR3 nucleotide sequence: TGCAGCGTTGAGACCGGGAACTACGAGCAGTACTTC.

The chain has TRBV9 and TRBJ2-1, with D possibly TRBD1 on 5 matching bases. Germline V gene lookup returns CDR1 SGDLS and CDR2 YYNGEE. CDR3 size: 15 residues. V lost 1 base and J lost 3, with 11 bases in between. The chain's CDR3 is CASSVYPTDYNEQFF. The CDR3 region has the DNA TGTGCCAGCAGCGTATACCCGACAGACTACAATGAGCAGTTCTTC.

This clonotype was seen only a few times. The rearrangement uses TRBV2 and TRBJ2-5; D call uncertain. The V end lost 3 bases, the J end lost 1 base, and 9 bases lay between the germline ends. The CDR3 loop spans 14 amino acids. Germline-derived CDR1 and CDR2 are SNHLY and FYNNEI. The CDR3 bases are TGTGCCAGCAGTGAGATGGCAGCCCAAGAGACCCAGTACTTC. It is translated as CASSEMAAQETQYF.

The rearrangement links TRBV2 to TRBJ2-3; D is ambiguous. The CDR3 contains 12 residues. Trimming took off 6 bases at V and 3 bases at J, with 7 bases between the two ends. CDR1 SNHLY and CDR2 FYNNEI come from the germline V gene. CDR3 in DNA: TGTGCCAGCAGGGGGATAACAGATACGCAGTATTTT. Protein sequence: CASRGITDTQYF. The full variable domain, rest sourced from reference TRBV2 and TRBJ2-3, is EPEVTQTPSHQVTQMGQEVILRCVPISNHLYFYWYRQILGQKVEFLVSFYNNEISEKSEIFDDQFSVERPDGSNFTLKIRSTKLEDSAMYFCASRGITDTQYFGPGTRLTVL.

CDR3 loop: CASSSSWEQYF. The CDR3 DNA follows: TGTGCCAGCAGTTCCTCATGGGAGCAGTACTTC. This chain uses TRBV28 with TRBJ2-5; weak D call: TRBD2 (5 bases). From germline, CDR1 is MDHEN and CDR2 SYDVKM. The CDR3 extends over 11 amino acids. V lost 4 bases and J 11 bases, leaving 11 bases between the germline ends.

This rearrangement joins TRBV4-1 to TRBJ2-1; 7 bases fit TRBD1. The J call may be mistaken, given a closer DNA end match to TRBJ2-5. The CDR3 extends over 14 amino acids. Germline V gives CDR1 MGHRA, CDR2 YSYEKL. The CDR3 DNA reads as TGCGCCAGCAGCCACCCGGGACAGCAAGAGACCCAGTACTTC. It yields the protein CASSHPGQQETQYF.

This chain connects TRBV29-1 to TRBJ2-5; no reliable D call. The CDR3 spans 11 residues. Trimming left V 5 bases short and J 9 bases short, with 13 bases between. The germline V gene has CDR1 SQVTM and CDR2 ANQGSEA. The DNA for the CDR3 is TGCAGCGTTCGACTGGATAGGGCCCAGTACTTC. Translation: CSVRLDRAQYF.

Here the CDR3 reads CATSREVYSYEQYF. The CDR3, as DNA: TGTGCCACCAGCAGAGAAGTGTATTCCTACGAGCAGTACTTC. The chain employs TRBV15 and TRBJ2-7; D not certain. Germline V lookup: CDR1 LNHNV, CDR2 YYDKDF (reference sequence). Trimming shortened V by 0 bases and J by 1 base, and 7 bases separated the two germline ends. This CDR3 has 14 amino acids.

The chain recombines TRBV28 with TRBJ1-4; the D is unclear. CDR1 MDHEN and CDR2 SYDVKM come from the germline V gene. V was cut by 2 bases and J by 8 bases, with 3 bases left in between. This CDR3 has 11 residues. The CDR3 nucleotides read TGTGCCAGCAGTTTAATGGAAAAACTGTTTTTT. This encodes CASSLMEKLFF. Based on the CDR3 plus reference TRBV28 and TRBJ1-4, the full variable domain is DVKVTQSSRYLVKRTGEKVFLECVQDMDHENMFWYRQDPGLGLRLIYFSYDVKMKEKGDIPEGYSVSREKKERFSLILESASTNQTSMYLCASSLMEKLFFGSGTQLSVL.

In its sample, this clonotype was seen a few times. The chain carries TRBV7-9 and TRBJ2-7, with D maybe TRBD1 (6 bases). The CDR3 is 12 amino acids. The V gene lost 3 bases and the J gene lost 9 bases, with 12 bases spanning the gap. CDR1 is SEHNR and CDR2 is FQNEAQ in the germline V gene (reference sequence). The DNA of the CDR3 is TGTGCCAGCAGCTTCGCCTGGACAGTGCAGTACTTC. Translating gives CASSFAWTVQYF.

This clonotype was counted a few times. Its ends do not fully match the called genes, so a read error is possible. The chain combines TRBV12-3 or TRBV12-4 with TRBJ2-2; D gene ambiguous. This CDR3 is 14 amino acids long. In DNA form, the CDR3 reads TGTGCCAGCAGTACCCGGACGAACGCCGGGGAGCTGTTTTTT. Its protein product is CASSTRTNAGELFF.

This chain links TRBV10-1 with TRBJ2-2; TRBD1 matches at 8 bases. V was pared by 4 bases and J by 2 bases, with 9 bases of the junction left unmatched. Germline-derived CDR1 and CDR2 are WNHNN and SYGVQD (reference sequence). The CDR3 is 17 residues long. The CDR3 DNA reads TGCGCCAGCAGTGCTCTCATGGGACAGGAAAACACCGGGGAGCTGTTTTTT. This encodes CASSALMGQENTGELFF.

This chain connects TRBV7-9 to TRBJ2-2, with a weak D call TRBD2 (5 bases). The CDR3 has 15 residues. V lost 5 bases, J lost 8 bases, and 18 bases lay in between. Looked up from germline, CDR1 is SEHNR and CDR2 is FQNEAQ (reference sequence). CDR3 protein: CASSLLDPTAGELFF. DNA for the CDR3: TGTGCCAGCAGCCTACTAGACCCCACGGCGGGGGAGCTGTTTTTT.

This clonotype has just a few counts. The V and J genes are TRBV7-2 and TRBJ2-5, with a tentative D call TRBD2 (6 bases). The J call is in doubt because the DNA end fits TRBJ2-1 better. The CDR3 covers 12 residues. Germline CDR1 and CDR2: SGHTA and FQGNSA. The CDR3 reads CASRLGGNEQFF. CDR3 DNA sequence: TGTGCCAGCAGGCTAGGAGGGAATGAGCAGTTCTTC.

V is TRBV12-3 or TRBV12-4 and J is TRBJ1-3, with TRBD1 matching over 9 bases. This CDR3 is 15 amino acids long. With 3 bases clipped from V and 3 bases from J, the junction kept 3 bases outside the gene matches. CDR3 DNA sequence: TGTGCCAGCAGTTTGGTGGGACAGGGTGGAAACACCATATATTTT. This translates into CASSLVGQGGNTIYF.

This clonotype was seen repeatedly, ten times or more. The V and J genes are TRBV6-2 or TRBV6-3 and TRBJ1-1; D is ambiguous. Trimming removed 5 bases from V and 4 bases from J, with 11 bases in between. This CDR3 region has 13 residues. Germline loops: CDR1 MNHEY, CDR2 SVGEGT. The DNA of the CDR3 is TGTGCCAGCAGTCCCTATCGGGCCACTGAAGCTTTCTTT. This encodes CASSPYRATEAFF.

The gene calls are TRBV20-1 and TRBJ1-2, with TRBD1 identical over 9 bases. This CDR3 is 15 amino acids long. J was trimmed by 0 bases and V by 6 bases; bases with no gene match: 8. Germline V gene sequence: CDR1 DFQATT, CDR2 SNEGSKA (reference sequence). The CDR3 region is CSARDRALTNYGYTF. The CDR3 DNA reads as TGCAGTGCCCGGGACAGGGCTCTCACTAACTATGGCTACACCTTC.

The chain recombines TRBV28 with TRBJ2-1, with unresolved D. Looked up from germline, CDR1 is MDHEN and CDR2 is SYDVKM. This CDR3 contains 15 residues. V shed 3 bases and J shed 4 bases, with 13 bases lying between them. In DNA form, the CDR3 reads TGTGCCAGCAGTTTCGGCAGGAGTTTATACAATGAGCAGTTCTTC. Protein sequence: CASSFGRSLYNEQFF.

V and J are TRBV2 and TRBJ1-1, with 7 bases identical to TRBD1. J gave up 6 bases and V 3 bases, and 7 bases lay outside the gene matches. Germline values: CDR1 SNHLY, CDR2 FYNNEI. The CDR3 is 14 amino acids. The CDR3 loop reads CASSDGQGGPEAFF. The CDR3 DNA reads TGTGCCAGCAGTGACGGGCAGGGGGGGCCTGAAGCTTTCTTT.

The sample holds a few counts of this clonotype. This chain joins TRBV13 and TRBJ2-1; D is ambiguous. Trimming shortened V by 4 bases and J by 12 bases, and 10 bases separated the two germline ends. The CDR3 runs 11 residues. The V gene's germline CDR1 is PRHDT and CDR2 FYEKMQ (reference sequence). CDR3 sequence reads: CASSSYDTQFF. The CDR3 coding sequence is TGTGCCAGCAGCTCCTACGACACGCAGTTCTTC.

The genes are TRBV4-1 and TRBJ2-7; D unresolved. V was clipped by 1 base and J by 0 bases, with 10 bases between them. Germline V gives CDR1 MGHRA, CDR2 YSYEKL. The CDR3 sequence is 15 residues long. The CDR3: CASSQGPEFSYEQYF. CDR3 nucleotide sequence: TGCGCCAGCAGCCAAGGCCCGGAATTCTCCTACGAGCAGTACTTC.

This clonotype was observed a handful of times. The chain employs TRBV6-2 or TRBV6-3 and TRBJ2-5, with D perhaps TRBD2 (7 bases). With 6 bases removed from V and 5 bases from J, the gap between germline ends came to 16 bases. This CDR3 comprises 14 residues. Germline V CDR1 and CDR2: MNHEY, SVGEGT. In nucleotides, the CDR3 is TGTGCCAGCAGGCCCCGGGGGGCAGTGGAGACCCAGTACTTC. It is translated as CASRPRGAVETQYF.

The V and J genes are TRBV18 and TRBJ2-2; TRBD1 or TRBD2 may be the D gene (5 bases each). V lost 2 bases and J 1 base, leaving 11 bases between the germline ends. The CDR3 extends over 16 amino acids. Germline V gene lookup returns CDR1 KGHSH and CDR2 LQKENI. The CDR3 DNA is TGTGCCAGCTCACCAACGGGGCACTTGAACACCGGGGAGCTGTTTTTT. Protein: CASSPTGHLNTGELFF.

The chain combines TRBV6-5 with TRBJ2-5; D possibly corresponds to TRBD2 (5 bases). The CDR3 covers 14 residues. Per germline, CDR1 MNHEY and CDR2 SVGAGI. V lost 2 bases, J lost 5 bases, and 12 bases lay in between. CDR3 in amino acids: CASSYEQRRETQYF. DNA for the CDR3: TGTGCCAGCAGTTACGAACAGAGGAGGGAGACCCAGTACTTC.

V usage is TRBV7-9 and J usage is TRBJ2-2; D ambiguous. This CDR3 comprises 15 residues. Germline CDR1 is SEHNR and CDR2 is FQNEAQ (reference sequence). The ends were cut back, 2 bases at V and 2 bases at J, with 9 bases in the middle. CDR3 bases: TGTGCCAGCAGCTTATACGTACTCAACACCGGGGAGCTGTTTTTT. The encoded protein is CASSLYVLNTGELFF.